This TCR beta chain was captured by sequencing in a study of T cells in Graves' hyperthyroidism and ophthalmopathy (dated by TCRdb to about 2019). Context from the whole study: Peripheral blood samples were taken at the time of initial diagnosis, prior to any treatment. After sampling, hyperthyroidism patients received methimazole starting at 30 mg daily, and ophthalmopathy patients received high-dose intravenous methylprednisolone. In addition, the study compared T-cell repertoires in thyroid tissue and in blood from about 6 Graves' hyperthyroidism patients. TCR V-J signatures able to tell the groups apart were searched for in a discovery cohort of more than 90 patients, of whom around 42 had Graves' ophthalmopathy and around 57 had stable Graves' hyperthyroidism. Whether ophthalmopathy could be predicted prospectively was tested in an independent validation cohort made up of about 18 hyperthyroidism patients plus 17 patients who later progressed to ophthalmopathy. The paper describes TCR Vbeta CDR3 sequencing of more than 120 peripheral blood samples, made up of about 40 ophthalmopathy patients, around 73 hyperthyroidism patients and 17 progressor patients. For training and testing, the roughly 97 patients in the discovery cohort were randomly divided in a 7:3 ratio.

With respect to this clonotype: There is no known antigen for this receptor. No per-base quality is available; no much larger clone lies one base away.

Here is what the overall study found, with its caveats: During validation, the model predicted progression to ophthalmopathy a median of approximately 6.5 months ahead of onset, with around 71% sensitivity and under 85% specificity. Sample size was not statistically predetermined, and investigators were not blinded to group allocation. Blood samples also contained most of the expanded thyroid clonotypes (frequency above 0.001), which suggests that blood repertoires may reflect thyroid immune responses. In cross-validation, a model built on a 13 V-J signature told ophthalmopathy apart from stable hyperthyroidism with approximately 91% sensitivity and approximately 81% specificity, and in testing the same model reached 80%/75%.

The TCR beta CDR3 regions were amplified from RNA transcripts. The TCR CDR3 was subjected to a first round of RT-PCR using the HTBI primer set and the Qiagen OneStep RT-PCR kit. The libraries were constructed in a second round of multiplex PCR and then size-selected and purified. Paired-end sequencing of the libraries was performed with 100 bp reads on an Illumina HiSeq2000. The original methods were these. Raw data were processed with SOAPnuke, discarding reads with adapters, uncalled bases, mean Phred below 15, or no exact constant-primer or identifier match. High-quality paired reads were merged using COPE v1.2.5, and each unique nucleotide sequence was defined as a clonotype. MiTCR v1.1 was used to align the clonotypes against IMGT TRBV, TRBD and TRBJ reference segments. Only V-J combinations with frequency above 0.0001, covering about 99% of repertoires, were analysed. A TCS score was defined as the ratio of F50 (clonal expansion) to E x V (chaos), with BLOSUM62-based TCRdist applied between CDR3 peptides within each V-J. Welch's t-statistics and random forest reduced around 550 V-J features to 10 to 15, which were used in a naive Bayes classifier (R e1071). TCRdb reran the public reads through fastp at Q25 and MiXCR, keeping productive beta chains. CDR3 protein duplicates are merged, each entry listing the most common genes and DNA. The V and J calls come from TCRdb's annotation, not from the publication. The table for this sample lists around 490,000 distinct CDR3 sequences; 15% to 20% of them were counted only once. The biggest ten clones account for over 45% of the sample.

At the junction V is shortened by 3 bases and J by 8 bases, with 21 bases in between. From cysteine to phenylalanine, the CDR3 is 16 amino acids long. Only CDR3 DNA is held: 48 bases, read in frame from base 1. Sequences SGHRS (CDR1) and YFSETQ (CDR2) are obtained from the germline V gene. Moderately to severely active disease, a Clinical Activity Score of at least 3, a NOSPECS grade of at least 4, and a duration under 3 months were present in ophthalmopathy patients. Exclusion was applied to patients with uncontrolled infections, other autoimmune diseases, pregnancy or lactation. Diagnoses were based on clinical symptoms, serum thyroxine and TRAb, thyroid ultrasound and orbital computed tomography. PBMCs were isolated from roughly 10 ml of fresh peripheral blood by Ficoll-Paque density gradient centrifugation. Total RNA was extracted with Trizol reagent, and quality was checked on an Agilent 2100 Bioanalyzer.

This TCR was recovered from a man in his forties with Graves' ophthalmopathy. This sequence uses TRBV5-1 and TRBJ2-1; the D gene is unclear. Input material: blood. The CDR3: CASSSRTGLLPHEQFF. The DNA is as follows: TGCGCCAGCAGCTCCCGGACGGGCCTTCTTCCCCATGAGCAGTTCTTC.